The 16 T cell receptor beta chains listed next were all sequenced from one sample in a study of blood T cells in healthy people across ages. For the second PCR, which ran for about 6 to 11 cycles, a sample-barcoded 5' primer and a J-beta primer mix were used. TCRdb called the 5' RACE reads again in MiXCR, with one record for every CDR3 protein. Of roughly 500,000 distinct CDR3 sequences listed, around 24% were seen once; the top ten hold just over 8.5%. This sample also belongs to another study, concerning T cells of mothers and their children.

Sequencing was done on a sample of blood. These receptors were obtained from a boy aged 10-17 years in good health.

This clonotype has a count of ten or more. The gene calls are TRBV4-1 and TRBJ1-2; D remains unclear. The germline V gene has CDR1 MGHRA and CDR2 YSYEKL. Trimming left V 1 base short and J 8 bases short, with 17 bases between. The CDR3 has 15 residues. The CDR3 nucleotides are TGCGCCAGCAGCCAAGGTTTCTCAGCGAAGAAGGGCTACACCTTC. Its protein product is CASSQGFSAKKGYTF.

The chain couples TRBV20-1 to TRBJ1-5; a weak D match, TRBD1 (5 bases). Germline V lookup: CDR1 DFQATT, CDR2 SNEGSKA (reference sequence). Trimming removed 6 bases at V and 11 bases at J, with 20 bases between. This CDR3 comprises 13 residues. This chain's CDR3 is CSANRDSPPAQHF. The CDR3, as DNA: TGCAGTGCGAACCGGGACTCCCCGCCGGCCCAGCATTTT.

This sequence joins TRBV3-1 and TRBJ2-1; 10 nucleotides agree with TRBD1. This CDR3 contains 14 residues. Germline lookup yields CDR1 LGHDT and CDR2 YNNKEL (reference sequence). The junction had 5 bases not matched to a gene; V was cut back by 4 bases and J by 8 bases. DNA of the CDR3: TGTGCCAGCAGCCGACAGGGGGCTAGGGATGAGCAGTTCTTC. It specifies CASSRQGARDEQFF.

This sequence joins TRBV30 and TRBJ2-7; D could derive from TRBD1 or TRBD2 (5 bases each). V was pared by 3 bases and J by 0 bases, with 9 bases between. There are 13 residues in the CDR3. Germline lookup yields CDR1 GTSNPN and CDR2 SVGIG (reference sequence). CDR3 sequence: CAWSGTVSYEQYF. The CDR3 bases are TGTGCCTGGAGCGGGACGGTCTCCTACGAGCAGTACTTC.

The count of this clonotype is one. The J gene is TRBJ2-5, the V gene TRBV20-1; 8 nucleotides line up with TRBD2. This CDR3 is 17 amino acids long. Germline loops: CDR1 DFQATT, CDR2 SNEGSKA (reference sequence). V lost 5 bases, J lost 5 bases, and 19 bases stayed unmatched. This chain's CDR3 is CSAGYPEISGSSETQYF. CDR3 nucleotide sequence: TGCAGTGCTGGATACCCCGAGATAAGCGGGAGTTCGGAGACCCAGTACTTC.

The chain carries TRBV2 and TRBJ2-3; D is ambiguous. Trimming removed 5 bases at V and 0 bases at J, with 9 bases between. Germline V CDR1 and CDR2: SNHLY, FYNNEI. The CDR3 has 14 residues. The CDR3 DNA is TGTGCCAGCAGTAAACAGCCTAGCACAGATACGCAGTATTTT. Its translation: CASSKQPSTDTQYF.

The CDR3 DNA sequence: TGTGCCAGCAGCACCCGACAGGGCAGCTCCTACAATGAGCAGTTCTTC. This codes for CASSTRQGSSYNEQFF. The chain couples TRBV9 to TRBJ2-1; TRBD1 agrees at 7 bases. Germline V gene data show CDR1 as SGDLS and CDR2 as YYNGEE. This CDR3 comprises 16 residues. The junction had 7 bases not matched to a gene; V was cut back by 4 bases and J by 0 bases.

This clonotype was recorded a few times. The chain is built from TRBV7-3 and TRBJ1-2; D not certain. The V gene lost 0 bases and the J gene lost 6 bases, with 8 bases spanning the gap. CDR1 is SGHTA and CDR2 is FQGTGA in the germline V gene. The length of the CDR3 is 13 residues. DNA of the CDR3: TGTGCCAGCAGCTTAACAGGGTATGATGGCTACACCTTC. Its translation is CASSLTGYDGYTF.

This clonotype turned up a few times. CDR3 in amino acids: CASREFYTGELFF. Written as DNA, the CDR3 is TGTGCCAGCAGAGAATTTTACACCGGGGAGCTGTTTTTT. The chain uses TRBV6-2 or TRBV6-3 and TRBJ2-2; the D is unclear. Trimming cost V 6 bases and J 3 bases, with 8 bases left between them. The CDR3 is 13 amino acids. Germline values: CDR1 MNHEY, CDR2 SVGEGT.

This clonotype was seen only a few times. The CDR3: CSVSRAGGFGYTF. The CDR3 region has the DNA TGCAGCGTCAGCCGGGCGGGGGGCTTTGGCTACACCTTC. The chain uses TRBV29-1 and TRBJ1-2; D is possibly TRBD1 (6 bases). The CDR3 loop spans 13 amino acids. Germline V gene lookup returns CDR1 SQVTM and CDR2 ANQGSEA. V lost 6 bases to trimming and J lost 7 bases, with 18 bases between them.

The gene calls are TRBV11-3 and TRBJ2-1; 9 positions agree with TRBD2. This CDR3 has 16 residues. The ends lost 4 bases at V and 4 bases at J; junction bases unmatched: 8. Germline-derived CDR1 and CDR2 are SGHNT and YENEEA. DNA for the CDR3: TGTGCCAGCAGCTCCGAGGAGACTAGCGGATACAATGAGCAGTTCTTC. Protein: CASSSEETSGYNEQFF.

This clonotype came up many times. V gene TRBV4-1 combines with J gene TRBJ2-1; D perhaps matches TRBD2 (6 bases). CDR3 size: 14 residues. Per the germline V gene, CDR1 is MGHRA and CDR2 is YSYEKL. Deletions cut 0 bases from V and 8 bases from J, with 11 bases between. The CDR3 DNA reads as TGCGCCAGCAGCCAAGATGGTAGGGAGGATGAGCAGTTCTTC. Protein: CASSQDGREDEQFF.

The chain links TRBV10-3 to TRBJ1-6; maybe TRBD1 (5 bases). The CDR3 is made up of 15 amino acids. The V gene lost 2 bases and the J gene lost 5 bases, with 10 bases spanning the gap. Germline CDR1 ENHRY, CDR2 SYGVKD. CDR3 in DNA: TGTGCCATCAGTGAGGCCCAGGGTAATAATTCACCCCTCCACTTT. The encoded protein is CAISEAQGNNSPLHF.

This clonotype was seen once. The chain joins TRBV3-1 to TRBJ1-2; D is perhaps TRBD1 (6 bases). The germline V gene encodes CDR1 LGHDT and CDR2 YNNKEL (reference sequence). V was clipped by 1 base and J by 1 base, with 10 bases between them. The CDR3 totals 15 residues. CDR3: CASSQVGQLNYGYTF. The CDR3 DNA reads as TGTGCCAGCAGCCAAGTAGGACAGCTTAACTATGGCTACACCTTC. Filled out from reference TRBV3-1 and TRBJ1-2, the complete variable domain reads DTAVSQTPKYLVTQMGNDKSIKCEQNLGHDTMYWYKQDSKKFLKIMFSYNNKELIINETVPNRFSPKSPDKAHLNLHINSLELGDSAVYFCASSQVGQLNYGYTFGSGTRLTVV.

The chain carries TRBV18 and TRBJ2-1, with a tentative D call TRBD1 (9 bases). Germline CDR1 reads KGHSH; CDR2 reads LQKENI. The ends were cut back, 2 bases at V and 10 bases at J, with 21 bases in the middle. The CDR3 length is 16 residues. Written as DNA, the CDR3 is TGTGCCAGCTCACCATCCGAGGGACAGGGCGGGAGGGAGCAGTTCTTC. Its protein product is CASSPSEGQGGREQFF.

A few counts support this clonotype. CDR3 nucleotide sequence: TGTGCCAGCAGTTTAGCGACTAGCGGGCTTTGGGTGCAGTTCTTC. Amino acids: CASSLATSGLWVQFF. The V and J genes are TRBV28 and TRBJ2-1, with TRBD2 identical over 10 bases. The CDR3 has 15 residues. CDR1 and CDR2 (germline): MDHEN, SYDVKM. The V and J ends lost 2 bases and 12 bases, in that order; junction bases with no gene match: 10.